This T cell receptor beta chain was captured by sequencing in a study of T cell repertoires in cytomegalovirus infection (dated by TCRdb to between 2018 and 2021). Regarding the study in general: Because public TCR beta signatures pointed to carriage of CMV infection together with the matching HLA type, the HLA type of each donor mattered for the analysis. Broader findings and caveats from the paper: The ex vivo response was dominated by HLA-C-restricted CMV-specific TCR beta clonotypes, which also provided the single most frequent clonotype in two of eight donors. In both this cohort and an independent cohort of under 450 donors, the cumulative frequency of public TCR beta family members distinguished carriers of CMV infection plus the relevant HLA type.

This clonotype came up a few times. The antigen this receptor binds is unknown. Base qualities are not provided; no much larger clone lies one nucleotide away. TCRdb shows the sequencer as Illumina HiSeq 1500. The public reads were reprocessed in TCRdb via fastp at Q25 and MiXCR, keeping in-frame beta chains. Rows are combined by CDR3 protein, so each entry shows the most common genes and DNA. The table for this sample lists more than 250,000 distinct CDR3 sequences; roughly 13% of them were counted only once. About 8.7% of the sample lies in the top ten. CDR1 is given as MNHEY and CDR2 as SMNVEV, both from the germline V gene (reference sequence). V is pared back by 5 bases and J by 0 bases, with 18 bases lying between the germline termini. Spanning cysteine to phenylalanine, the CDR3 consists of 17 amino acids. The only DNA kept is the CDR3, 51 bases in frame from the first base.

The specimen was PBMCs. The chain joins TRBV27 to TRBJ2-3, with the D call tentatively TRBD1 or TRBD2, each fitting 5 bases. The sequence was collected from a human donor in good health (CMV status not recorded). Some clones in this sample may be carry-over from other donors' samples. Here the CDR3 is given as CASSPTPRGPSTDTQYF. Read as DNA, the sequence is TGTGCCAGCAGTCCGACGCCCCGGGGACCTAGCACAGATACGCAGTATTTT.